A selection of T cell receptor beta chains follows, all from one sample in a study of technical replicates of blood from a few donors. Libraries were prepared by immunoSEQ multiplex PCR; TCRdb keeps only in-frame clonotypes and omits some of them. Of roughly 68,000 clones detected, around nine tenths appear once; the ten largest clones hold approximately 4.9%. The sequencing sample was made of PBMCs. These receptors all stem from a human donor in good health. Some clones in this sample may be carry-over from other donors' samples. The CDR3 runs from the conserved cysteine through the conserved F or W. The D gene is left open where the match is weak. Clone sizes are given selectively: once, few, many, or a class where the clone is expanded.

TRBJ2-7 | once | . | TRBV7-2 | TGTGCCAGCAGCGCCGACAGGATACGCGACGAGCAGTACTTC | CASSADRIRDEQYF
TRBJ2-5 | once | TRBD1 | TRBV2 | TGTGCCAGCAGGAGGGACAGGTGGCAAGAGACCCAGTACTTC | CASRRDRWQETQYF
TRBJ1-4 | . | . | TRBV4-3 | TGCGCCAGCAGCCAAGATTGGCTGACGTGGCGGAATGAAAAACTGTTTTTT | CASSQDWLTWRNEKLFF
TRBJ2-4 | . | TRBD1 | TRBV6-6 | TGTGCCAGCACTATCGACAGGGGCCGCGTGTCCATTCAGTACTTC | CASTIDRGRVSIQYF
TRBJ2-3 | . | TRBD2 | TRBV18 | TGTGCCAGCTCTCGGACTAGCGGGATAGGTACAGATACGCAGTATTTT | CASSRTSGIGTDTQYF
TRBJ2-3 | . | TRBD2 | TRBV4-3 | TGCGCCAGCAGCCAAGAGCGAGAGCGGGAGTTCACAGATACGCAGTATTTT | CASSQEREREFTDTQYF
TRBJ2-1 | . | . | TRBV4-3 | TGCGCCAGCAGCCAAGATCAGGCGACAGTCTCCTACAATGAGCAGTTCTTC | CASSQDQATVSYNEQFF
TRBJ2-2 | . | . | TRBV19 | TGTGCCAGTAGTATCCAGAAACTAGGGGGAGCCGGGGAGCTGTTTTTT | CASSIQKLGGAGELFF
TRBJ2-7 | once | TRBD2 | TRBV5-4 | TGTGCCAGCAGCTTGGGGACTAGCTCCTACGAGCAGTACTTC | CASSLGTSSYEQYF
TRBJ1-2 | . | . | TRBV19 | TGTGCCAGTAGTATAGCGGGTCCCTATGGCTACACCTTC | CASSIAGPYGYTF
TRBJ2-3 | . | . | TRBV4-1 | TGCGCCAGCAGCCGTACAGGGTTTAGCACAGATACGCAGTATTTT | CASSRTGFSTDTQYF
TRBJ2-7 | . | TRBD2 | TRBV7-6 | TGTGCCAGCAGTCAAACCACTAGCGGGGGGCCTGGGGGTGAGTACTTC | CASSQTTSGGPGGEYF
TRBJ2-5 | once | . | TRBV19 | TGTGCCAGTAGTATAATTGGGCGGGGCGAGACCCAGTACTTC | CASSIIGRGETQYF
TRBJ1-1 | few | TRBD1 | TRBV30 | TGTGCCTGGAGTACAGGGGTGAACACTGAAGCTTTCTTT | CAWSTGVNTEAFF
TRBJ2-7 | few | TRBD2 | TRBV29-1 | TGCAGCGTTTTTAGCGGGAGGAGTAACGAGCAGTACTTC | CSVFSGRSNEQYF
TRBJ2-7 | . | . | TRBV4-2 | TGTGCCAGCAGCCAAGGTCTAGCCTACGAGCAGTACTTC | CASSQGLAYEQYF
TRBJ1-3 | . | TRBD1 | TRBV5-1 | TGCGCCAGCAGCTTACCAGACAGGGAAGAAGGATCCAGCTCTGGAAACACCATATATTTT | CASSLPDREEGSSSGNTIYF
TRBJ2-1 | . | . | TRBV4-3 | TGCGCCAGCAGCCAATCCCCTACGGGAGCCAACTTTGGTGAGCAGTTCTTC | CASSQSPTGANFGEQFF
TRBJ2-7 | . | . | TRBV4-3 | TGCGCCAGCAGCCAAGGGACAGAGGACTCCTACGAGCAGTACTTC | CASSQGTEDSYEQYF
TRBJ2-7 | . | TRBD1 | TRBV4-1 | TGCGCCAGCAGCCAAGAGGACAGGGTGTACGAGCAGTACTTC | CASSQEDRVYEQYF
TRBJ2-7 | . | TRBD2 | TRBV27 | TGTGCCAGCGGGACGACTAGCGGGAATTACGAGCAGTACTTC | CASGTTSGNYEQYF
TRBJ2-3 | few | TRBD2 | TRBV4-3 | TGCGCCAGCAGCCAAGAGAGGACCCGGGGGGTAGATACGCAGTATTTT | CASSQERTRGVDTQYF
TRBJ2-5 | . | TRBD1 | TRBV25-1 | TGTGCCAGCAGTGAATATCGAGGGGGCGGAGAGACCCAGTACTTC | CASSEYRGGGETQYF
TRBJ2-2 | . | TRBD2 | TRBV5-6 | TGTGCCAGCAGCCGAACGACTAGCGGTAACACCGGGGAGCTGTTTTTT | CASSRTTSGNTGELFF
TRBJ2-1 | . | TRBD2 | TRBV6-1 | TGTGCCAGCAGTCCCGGGACTAGCGGGAACTATGAGCAGTTCTTC | CASSPGTSGNYEQFF
TRBJ1-1 | few | TRBD1 | TRBV18 | TGTGCCAGCTCACTACAGGGGGCTTGGGCTGAAGCTTTCTTT | CASSLQGAWAEAFF
TRBJ2-7 | . | . | TRBV18 | TGTGCCAGCTCGACACAGGGAGACGAGCAGTACTTC | CASSTQGDEQYF
TRBJ1-5 | . | . | TRBV18 | TGTGCCAGATCGGGAGGGGAACGGCCCCAGCATTTT | CARSGGERPQHF
TRBJ2-3 | once | TRBD2 | TRBV7-9 | TGTGCCAGCAGCCGGGTCGGGGGGAGCGTGGATACGCAGTATTTT | CASSRVGGSVDTQYF
TRBJ1-2 | . | . | TRBV27 | TGTGCCAGCAGCAGGATGGGGGCAGGCCTGACTAACTATGGCTACACCTTC | CASSRMGAGLTNYGYTF
TRBJ2-1 | . | TRBD2 | TRBV11-2 | TGTGCCAGCAGCTTGGGACTAGCGGGAGTTCGAGGCAATGAGCAGTTCTTC | CASSLGLAGVRGNEQFF
TRBJ1-1 | once | . | TRBV7-9 | TGTGCCAGCAGCTCCGACCTGGGGGGCACTGAAGCTTTCTTT | CASSSDLGGTEAFF
TRBJ1-5 | . | . | TRBV7-2 | TGTGCCAGCAGCGTCATGACAGGCTCCCTAGGGCCCCAGCATTTT | CASSVMTGSLGPQHF
TRBJ2-1 | . | . | TRBV7-2 | TGTGCCAGCAGCAGTGGGCAGGGCCCCTCCTACAATGAGCAGTTCTTC | CASSSGQGPSYNEQFF
TRBJ2-2 | . | TRBD2 | TRBV25-1 | TGTGCCAGCAGTGAAAGGGAAGGGCTAGCGGGGGTCGGGGAGCTGTTTTTT | CASSEREGLAGVGELFF
TRBJ2-3 | . | TRBD2 | TRBV5-6 | TGTGCCAGCAGGGGACTAGCGGGAGGCCCCACAGATACGCAGTATTTT | CASRGLAGGPTDTQYF
TRBJ1-2 | . | . | TRBV30 | TGTGCCTGGAGCCTAGGGGGGGGCGTGGGCTATGGCTACACCTTC | CAWSLGGGVGYGYTF
TRBJ2-7 | . | . | TRBV18 | TGTGCCAGCTCACCACCTCAGGGTGACGAGCAGTACTTC | CASSPPQGDEQYF
TRBJ1-2 | . | . | TRBV2 | TGTGCCAGCAGTGAAAGGGGACTGGTGGAGTATGGCTACACCTTC | CASSERGLVEYGYTF
TRBJ2-3 | . | . | TRBV11-3 | TGTGCCAGCAGCCCCAGGGGGGCCGGCACAGATACGCAGTATTTT | CASSPRGAGTDTQYF
TRBJ2-7 | . | . | TRBV29-1 | TGCAGCGTTGAAGTTGGCTTGAACTACGAGCAGTACTTC | CSVEVGLNYEQYF
TRBJ2-3 | . | TRBD2 | TRBV29-1 | TGCAGCGTTGAAGATTGGAGGACTAGCGGGATTGCAGATACGCAGTATTTT | CSVEDWRTSGIADTQYF
TRBJ1-6 | . | TRBD1 | TRBV7-9 | TGTGCCAGCAGCTTAAGACAGGGGGGATCACCCCTCCACTTT | CASSLRQGGSPLHF
TRBJ2-7 | . | TRBD2 | TRBV6-5 | TGTGCCAGCAGTTATCTAGCGGGGCTCGAGCAGTACTTC | CASSYLAGLEQYF
TRBJ2-5 | . | . | TRBV2 | TGTGCCAGCAGGCCGCGAGGGGGGGGAGAGACCCAGTACTTC | CASRPRGGGETQYF
TRBJ2-3 | once | TRBD2 | TRBV5-1 | TGCGCCAGCAGTAGCGGGGGGGCTGCAGATACGCAGTATTTT | CASSSGGAADTQYF
TRBJ1-1 | . | TRBD1 | TRBV2 | TGTGCCAGCACGGGACAGGGTGCCACTGAAGCTTTCTTT | CASTGQGATEAFF
TRBJ1-1 | . | . | TRBV4-3 | TGCGCCAGCAGCCAAGAAGGGGATGAAGCTTTCTTT | CASSQEGDEAFF
TRBJ2-3 | . | TRBD1 | TRBV7-2 | TGTGCCAGCAGCCTAGACAGGGGAGCAGATACGCAGTATTTT | CASSLDRGADTQYF
TRBJ1-2 | . | . | TRBV7-2 | TGTGCCAGCAGCCCATCCTCCGACAAGGGGTCCTATGGCTACACCTTC | CASSPSSDKGSYGYTF
TRBJ1-1 | . | . | TRBV7-9 | TGTGCCAGCAGCCGGTCCGGGAACACTGAAGCTTTCTTT | CASSRSGNTEAFF
TRBJ1-4 | . | TRBD1 | TRBV5-1 | TGCGCCAGCAGCCACCGAGGACAGGGAGAAACTGAAAAACTGTTTTTT | CASSHRGQGETEKLFF
TRBJ1-6 | few | . | TRBV2 | TGTGCCAGCAGTGAACTCGGGGTTTTACAGTCACCCCTCCACTTT | CASSELGVLQSPLHF
TRBJ1-2 | few | . | TRBV4-3 | TGCGCCAGCAGCCAAGATTATCGAGGAGGGGCCTATGGCTACACCTTC | CASSQDYRGGAYGYTF
TRBJ2-3 | . | TRBD2 | TRBV7-6 | TGTGCCAGCAGCTTAGCGGCTAGCGGGGGGCTCACAGATACGCAGTATTTT | CASSLAASGGLTDTQYF